The present entry profiles one T cell receptor (beta chain) with its context. This clone's antigen is unknown. Qualities for individual bases were not recorded, and no much larger clone is one base off. The CDR3 has 14 amino acids, counting the end cysteine and phenylalanine. Here the CDR3 DNA is all that survives: 42 bases in frame from base 1. The germline V gene supplies CDR1 SGHTA and CDR2 FQGNSA. V trim: 5 bases; J trim: 4 bases; unmatched bases: 6. Each collaborating institution followed its own protocols to collect whole blood in K2EDTA tubes. For TCRbeta analysis, collaborators shipped samples as frozen whole blood, isolated PBMCs, or DNA extracted from either of those sample types. TCRbeta CDR3 regions were amplified from genomic DNA by means of the immunoSEQ Assay, a bias-controlled multiplex PCR. Per the source publication's procedure: The number of nucleated cells in each sample was estimated from the amplification of reference gene primers within the assay. To quantify the absolute abundance of each unique TCRbeta CDR3 rearrangement, sequence reads were collapsed and filtered. Productive Simpson clonality was computed per sample as the square root of Simpson's diversity index over productive rearrangements. The table comes from immuneACCESS by way of TCRdb, which keeps in-frame sequences with V and J called. Part of the clones is missing from these tables; in studies checked, under half for an unresolved V gene and the rest for unknown reasons. The DNA gave D and trimming, while V, J and clone size come from that table. The sample data list some 19,000 clones, and 85% of these were observed just once. Clones ranked in the top ten supply roughly two thirds of the sample.

The source of the sample is a study of blood T cell repertoires in COVID-19 (dated by TCRdb to 2019 to 2021). For context, the study as a whole: Samples covering the acute and convalescent phases of COVID-19 were provided by collaborators in the United States, Italy and Spain. The prospective study material was composed of cDNA or gDNA derived from T cells, B-cell-depleted T cells, or PBMCs. The dataset comprised deeply sampled blood TCRbeta repertoires from subjects exposed to, actively infected with, or recovered from COVID-19. A freely available public database, intended as a resource for researchers studying the immune response to SARS-CoV-2, is where the repertoires were released. Samples were obtained from the ongoing ImmuneRACE study (first 160 participants) and from 1,254 subjects provided by 6 global collaborators. Nearly every sample came with metadata listing a de-identified subject ID, COVID-19 status, age in years and sex. HLA class I and class II types, where available, came from metadata supplied by the sample provider rather than from assay-based typing. Results the study describes overall, beyond this receptor: Clinical and demographic metadata were provided uncurated, with the amount varying by source and participant.

The receptor chain draws on TRBV7-2 and TRBJ2-7; the junction holds 9 bases that match TRBD2. The specimen was peripheral blood. This clonotype was obtained from an elderly man with acute or convalescent COVID-19. The CDR3 protein sequence reads: CASSGSGGHYEQYF. The nucleotide sequence reads as follows: TGTGCCAGCAGCGGTAGCGGGGGCCATTACGAGCAGTACTTC.